This entry is about one T cell receptor (beta chain). This clone's antigen is unknown. No per-base quality is available; no much larger clone lies one base away. To sequence the TCRbeta CDR3 region, genomic DNA was isolated from the sorted cells. The immunoSEQ Assay was used to sequence the TCRbeta CDR3 regions. In its TCRdb copy, this immuneACCESS table keeps in-frame sequences only and misses some clones. Where compared with another copy, unresolved V genes explain less than half of these, and the others have no known cause. The sample table shows 120,000 or so clones, and approximately 89% are seen once. Clones ranked in the top ten supply 0.27% of the sample. Patients with a history of autoimmune disease or receiving systemic immunosuppression were excluded from the trial. Peripheral blood for TCR sequencing was drawn from every dose cohort at baseline, at cycle 4 day 1 and at cycle 7 day 1. The samples were drawn from a first-in-human, open-label, multicenter phase I dose-escalation trial of ivuxolimab. The trial enrolled adults with locally advanced or metastatic head and neck squamous cell, hepatocellular, melanoma or renal cell carcinoma. Before TCR sequencing, CD4+ T cells and CD8+ T cells from peripheral blood were sorted into separate populations.

V is reduced by 6 bases and J by 3 bases, leaving a spacing of 18 bases between them. CDR1 MNHNY and CDR2 SVGAGI are derived from the germline V gene (reference sequence). The CDR3 spans 15 residues, from the cysteine through the phenylalanine. Only CDR3 DNA is held: 45 bases, read in frame from base 1. The data were taken from a study of OX40 agonist ivuxolimab in advanced cancers. Turning to the overall study: Ivuxolimab was a fully human IgG2 agonistic monoclonal antibody targeting the costimulatory receptor OX40 (CD134). Prior anti-PD-1, anti-PD-L1 or anti-CTLA-4 therapy was permitted, and approximately 40% of dose-escalation patients had received checkpoint inhibitors. The paper describes the monotherapy dose-escalation part (N ≈ 51 patients) of the phase I trial of ivuxolimab. The dose-escalation cohort was about 86% male with a mean age of about 60 years, ranging from about 23 to 85. Among the roughly 52 dose-escalation patients, about 20 had hepatocellular carcinoma, approximately 15 melanoma, 9 renal cell carcinoma and 9 head and neck cancer. Intravenous ivuxolimab was administered to patients every 2 weeks at six dose levels: 0.01, 0.1, 0.3, 1.5, 3 and 10 mg/kg. Partial responses were achieved by three dose-escalation patients, of whom one had hepatocellular carcinoma and two had cutaneous melanoma. Peripheral TCRbeta sequencing was intended to test whether TCR sequence diversity was altered and clonal T-cell expansion was caused by ivuxolimab.

Overall study outcomes, separate from this receptor: Low levels of normalized T-cell clonal expansion were also seen in some patients who did not respond. At doses of 0.1 to 3.0 mg/kg, clonal expansion of both CD4+ and CD8+ blood T cells was observed from baseline to week 6. On average, CD8+ T cells showed more expanded clones than CD4+ T cells after ivuxolimab. Which antigens the clonally expanded peripheral T cells were specific for was not determined. In the 0.1-3.0 mg/kg groups, partial responders were among the patients with the lowest normalized peripheral clonal expansion, particularly in CD8+ T cells.

The V gene is TRBV6-6 and the J gene is TRBJ2-7; the D call is possibly TRBD1 or TRBD2, each sharing 5 bases. The sequence came from an adult with an advanced solid tumor such as melanoma, head and neck, liver or kidney cancer. The sample here was CD4+ or CD8+ T cells sorted from blood, taken in a trial of the OX40 agonist ivuxolimab. This receptor has the CDR3 CASRLADKGVYEQYF. The DNA sequence is as follows: TGTGCCAGCAGGCTAGCCGATAAAGGGGTCTACGAGCAGTACTTC.